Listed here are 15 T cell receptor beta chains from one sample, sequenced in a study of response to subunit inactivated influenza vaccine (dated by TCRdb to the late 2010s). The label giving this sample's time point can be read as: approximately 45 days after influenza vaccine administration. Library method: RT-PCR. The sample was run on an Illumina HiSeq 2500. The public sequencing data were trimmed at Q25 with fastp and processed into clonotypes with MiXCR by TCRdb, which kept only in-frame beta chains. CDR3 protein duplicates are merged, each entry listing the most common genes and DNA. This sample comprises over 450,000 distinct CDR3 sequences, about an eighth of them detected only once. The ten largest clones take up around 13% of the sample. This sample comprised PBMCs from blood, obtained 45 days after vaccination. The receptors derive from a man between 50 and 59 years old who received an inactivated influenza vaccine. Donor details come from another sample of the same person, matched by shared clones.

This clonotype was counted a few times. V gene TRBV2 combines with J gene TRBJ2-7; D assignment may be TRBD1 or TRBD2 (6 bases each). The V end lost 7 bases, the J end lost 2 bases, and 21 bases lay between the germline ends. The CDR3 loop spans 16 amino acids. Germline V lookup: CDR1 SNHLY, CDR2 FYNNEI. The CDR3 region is CASKKGGRGEPYEQYF. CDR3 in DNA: TGTGCCAGCAAAAAGGGGGGCAGGGGCGAACCCTACGAGCAGTACTTC.

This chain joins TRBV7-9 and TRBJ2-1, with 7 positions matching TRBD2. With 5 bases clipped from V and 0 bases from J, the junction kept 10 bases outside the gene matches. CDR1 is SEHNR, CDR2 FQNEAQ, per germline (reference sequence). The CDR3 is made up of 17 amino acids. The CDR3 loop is CASSPWTSLASYNEQFF. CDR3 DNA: TGTGCCAGCAGCCCCTGGACTAGTCTCGCCTCCTACAATGAGCAGTTCTTC. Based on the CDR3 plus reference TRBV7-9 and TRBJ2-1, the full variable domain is DTGVSQNPRHKITKRGQNVTFRCDPISEHNRLYWYRQTLGQGPEFLTYFQNEAQLEKSRLLSDRFSAERPKGSFSTLEIQRTEQGDSAMYLCASSPWTSLASYNEQFFGPGTRLTVL.

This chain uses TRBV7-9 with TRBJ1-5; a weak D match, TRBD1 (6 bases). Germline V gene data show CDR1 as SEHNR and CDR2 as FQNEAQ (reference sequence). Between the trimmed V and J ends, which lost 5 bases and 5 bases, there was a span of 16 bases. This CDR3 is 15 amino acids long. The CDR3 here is CASSIGQFEDQPQHF. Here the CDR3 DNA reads TGTGCCAGCAGCATAGGACAGTTTGAGGATCAGCCCCAGCATTTT.

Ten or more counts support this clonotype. The CDR3 protein is CASSQWGGLAVNEQFF. The CDR3 coding sequence is TGTGCCAGCAGCCAATGGGGGGGACTAGCGGTCAATGAGCAGTTCTTC. The rearrangement links TRBV7-2 to TRBJ2-1; 11 bases align to TRBD2. Germline CDR1 is SGHTA and CDR2 is FQGNSA. CDR3 length: 16 amino acids. Germline trimming cut 5 bases from V and 6 bases from J; bases unmatched to any gene: 9.

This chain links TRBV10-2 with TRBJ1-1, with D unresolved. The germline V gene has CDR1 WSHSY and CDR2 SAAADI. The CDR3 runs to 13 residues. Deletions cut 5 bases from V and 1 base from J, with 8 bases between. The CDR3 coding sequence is TGCGCCAGCAGTATTGAGCGGAACACTGAAGCTTTCTTT. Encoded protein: CASSIERNTEAFF.

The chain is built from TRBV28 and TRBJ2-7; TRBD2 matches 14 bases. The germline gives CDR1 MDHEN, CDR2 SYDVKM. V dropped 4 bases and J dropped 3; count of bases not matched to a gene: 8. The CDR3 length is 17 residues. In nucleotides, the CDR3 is TGTGCCAGCAGTTCTCTGGGACTAGCGGGAGTGGTCTACGAGCAGTACTTC. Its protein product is CASSSLGLAGVVYEQYF.

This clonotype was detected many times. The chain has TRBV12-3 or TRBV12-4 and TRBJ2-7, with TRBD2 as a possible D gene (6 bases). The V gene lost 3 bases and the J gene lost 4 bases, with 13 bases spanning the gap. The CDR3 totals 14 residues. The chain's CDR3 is CASSFRGGPYEQYF. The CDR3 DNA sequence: TGTGCCAGCAGTTTCCGGGGAGGACCTTACGAGCAGTACTTC.

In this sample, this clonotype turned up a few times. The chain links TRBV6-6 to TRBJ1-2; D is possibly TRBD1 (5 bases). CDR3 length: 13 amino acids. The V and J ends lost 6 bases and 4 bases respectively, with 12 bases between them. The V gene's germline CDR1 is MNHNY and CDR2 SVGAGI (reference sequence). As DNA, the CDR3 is TGTGCCAGCAGCTCCGACAGCTCCTATGGCTACACCTTC. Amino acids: CASSSDSSYGYTF.

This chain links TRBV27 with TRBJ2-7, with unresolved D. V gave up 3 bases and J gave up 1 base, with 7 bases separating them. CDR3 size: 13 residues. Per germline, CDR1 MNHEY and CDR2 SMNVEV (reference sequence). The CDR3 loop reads CASSFRQSYEQYF. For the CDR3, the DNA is TGTGCCAGCAGTTTCCGACAATCCTACGAGCAGTACTTC.

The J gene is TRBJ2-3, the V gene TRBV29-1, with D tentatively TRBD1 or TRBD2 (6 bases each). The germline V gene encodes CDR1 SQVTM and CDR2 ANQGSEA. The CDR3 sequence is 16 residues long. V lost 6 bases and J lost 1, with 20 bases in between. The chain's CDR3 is CSVVPQWGARTDTQYF. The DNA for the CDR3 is TGCAGCGTCGTCCCACAGTGGGGGGCTCGCACAGATACGCAGTATTTT.

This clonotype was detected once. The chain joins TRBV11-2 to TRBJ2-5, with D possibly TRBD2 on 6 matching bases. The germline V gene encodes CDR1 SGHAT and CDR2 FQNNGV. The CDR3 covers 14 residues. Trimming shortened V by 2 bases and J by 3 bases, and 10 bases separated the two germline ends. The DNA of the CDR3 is TGTGCCAGCAGCTTACGGGGGATCAAAGAGACCCAGTACTTC. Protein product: CASSLRGIKETQYF.

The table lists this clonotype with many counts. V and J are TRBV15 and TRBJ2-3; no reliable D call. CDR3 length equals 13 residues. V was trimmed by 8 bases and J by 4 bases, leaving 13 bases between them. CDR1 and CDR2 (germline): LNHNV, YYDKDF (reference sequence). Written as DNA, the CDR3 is TGTGCCACCGCGGAGCTGGTGCCAGATACGCAGTATTTT. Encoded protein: CATAELVPDTQYF.

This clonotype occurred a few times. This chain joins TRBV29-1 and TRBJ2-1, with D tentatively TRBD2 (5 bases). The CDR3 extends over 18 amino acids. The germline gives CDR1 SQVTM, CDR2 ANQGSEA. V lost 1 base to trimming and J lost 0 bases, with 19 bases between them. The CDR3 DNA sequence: TGCAGCGTTGAAGGCCCCTATGAGGGCAGGAGCTCCTACAATGAGCAGTTCTTC. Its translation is CSVEGPYEGRSSYNEQFF.

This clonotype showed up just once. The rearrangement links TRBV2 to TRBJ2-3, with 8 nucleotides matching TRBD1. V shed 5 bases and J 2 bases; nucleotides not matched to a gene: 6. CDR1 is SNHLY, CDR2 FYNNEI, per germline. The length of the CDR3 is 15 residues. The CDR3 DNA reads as TGTGCCAGCAGTCCCGACAGGGGTCCCACAGATACGCAGTATTTT. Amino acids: CASSPDRGPTDTQYF.

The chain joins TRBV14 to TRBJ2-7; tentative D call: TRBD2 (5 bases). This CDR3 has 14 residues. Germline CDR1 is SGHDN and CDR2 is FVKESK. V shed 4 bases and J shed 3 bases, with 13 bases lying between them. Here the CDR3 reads CASSRGVMGYEQYF. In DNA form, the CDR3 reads TGTGCCAGCAGCCGGGGAGTTATGGGCTACGAGCAGTACTTC.